Presented here are 3 T cell receptor beta chains from one specimen sequenced in a study of response to subunit inactivated influenza vaccine. Each CDR3 protein is one row after TCRdb ran MiXCR on the RT-PCR reads. The repertoire consists of more than 450,000 distinct CDR3 sequences, with approximately 12% occurring once and the leading ten covering 9.5% to 13%. The sequencing used PBMCs from blood, collected on the day of vaccination. The origin of the receptors is a man between 50 and 59 years old who received an inactivated influenza vaccine.

The genes are TRBV10-3 and TRBJ1-1; no clear D. Trimming removed 1 base at V and 0 bases at J, with 6 bases between. Germline lookup yields CDR1 ENHRY and CDR2 SYGVKD. The CDR3 spans 14 residues. This chain's CDR3 is CAISEFELNTEAFF. DNA for the CDR3: TGTGCCATCAGTGAGTTTGAGCTGAACACTGAAGCTTTCTTT.

This clonotype showed up just a few times. This chain links TRBV4-2 with TRBJ2-7, with D unresolved. V lost 0 bases to trimming and J lost 3 bases, with 9 bases between them. The germline CDR1 and CDR2 sequences are LGHNA and YNFKEQ. The CDR3 contains 14 residues. The CDR3 DNA is TGTGCCAGCAGCCAAGATCGTGGGATCTACGAGCAGTACTTC. This translates into CASSQDRGIYEQYF.

The chain employs TRBV19 and TRBJ1-1, with 8 bases identical to TRBD1. This CDR3 spans 13 amino acids. V was pared by 2 bases and J by 7 bases, with 3 bases of the junction left unmatched. The germline CDR1 and CDR2 sequences are LNHDA and SQIVND (reference sequence). CDR3 nucleotides: TGTGCCAGTAGTATACAGGGGGCAGGTGAAGCTTTCTTT. Amino acid sequence: CASSIQGAGEAFF.